The next 24 T cell receptor beta chains were all read from a single sample in a study of cytomegalovirus exposure and HLA in healthy donors. Primers: 60 Vbeta forward and 13 Jbeta reverse. Profiling relied on immunoSEQ multiplex PCR, and the TCRdb table lists in-frame clones only, not all of them. Of some 130,000 clones in the sample, around four fifths were seen once. Source material: PBMCs. The source of these receptors is a boy younger than 18 in good health and CMV-seronegative.

V gene TRBV27 combines with J gene TRBJ1-4, with D unresolved. The CDR3 length is 14 residues. From germline, CDR1 is MNHEY and CDR2 SMNVEV (reference sequence). V was pared by 7 bases and J by 4 bases, with 13 bases between. CDR3 sequence (DNA): TGTGCCAGCACCTCCCTCGGTCGTAATGAAAAACTGTTTTTT. Amino acids: CASTSLGRNEKLFF. Based on the CDR3 plus reference TRBV27 and TRBJ1-4, the full variable domain is EAQVTQNPRYLITVTGKKLTVTCSQNMNHEYMSWYRQDPGLGLRQIYYSMNVEVTDKGDVPEGYKVSRKEKRNFPLILESPSPNQTSLYFCASTSLGRNEKLFFGSGTQLSVL.

The chain recombines TRBV6-1 with TRBJ1-2, with D possibly TRBD1 on 6 matching bases. V was clipped by 3 bases and J by 4 bases, with 12 bases between them. The germline V gene has CDR1 MNHNS and CDR2 SASEGT. CDR3 length: 14 residues. The DNA of the CDR3 is TGTGCCAGCAGTGAGGAACGGGACACCTATGGCTACACCTTC. This gives the protein CASSEERDTYGYTF.

V and J are TRBV4-1 and TRBJ2-7; no clear D gene. CDR3 size: 14 residues. Trimming cost V 1 base and J 3 bases, with 10 bases left between them. Germline V gives CDR1 MGHRA, CDR2 YSYEKL. CDR3 loop: CASSQGLTNYEQYF. The CDR3 DNA reads as TGCGCCAGCAGCCAAGGACTCACAAACTACGAGCAGTACTTC.

This clone was recorded a few times. The chain has TRBV27 and TRBJ2-4; 7 positions agree with TRBD1. The CDR3 consists of 19 residues. CDR1 MNHEY and CDR2 SMNVEV come from the germline V gene (reference sequence). Trimming removed 5 bases from V and 0 bases from J; junction bases left unmatched: 16. The CDR3 sequence is CASSIPEGQISVAKNIQYF. CDR3 sequence (DNA): TGTGCCAGCAGTATCCCTGAGGGACAGATATCCGTAGCCAAAAACATTCAGTACTTC.

The chain joins TRBV5-4 to TRBJ2-1; a possible D gene is TRBD2 (5 bases). The germline CDR1 and CDR2 sequences are SGHNT and YYREEE (reference sequence). The CDR3 is 15 amino acids. V lost 4 bases, J lost 1 base, and 12 bases lay in between. CDR3 DNA sequence: TGTGCCAGCAGCGCGAGCAGCGGATCCTACAATGAGCAGTTCTTC. The encoded protein is CASSASSGSYNEQFF.

The chain combines TRBV7-2 with TRBJ1-5, with unresolved D. V lost 1 base and J lost 4, with 11 bases in between. Per the germline V gene, CDR1 is SGHTA and CDR2 is FQGNSA. This CDR3 region has 15 residues. This chain's CDR3 is CASSLGYSGNQPQHF. The DNA for the CDR3 is TGTGCCAGCAGCTTAGGTTATTCCGGTAATCAGCCCCAGCATTTT.

The CDR3 bases are TGTGCTGCCGTTGACAGGTCCTCTAGCACAGATACGCAGTATTTT. Amino acids: CAAVDRSSSTDTQYF. The chain carries TRBV30 and TRBJ2-3, with D maybe TRBD1 (6 bases). Per the germline V gene, CDR1 is GTSNPN and CDR2 is SVGIG (reference sequence). This CDR3 contains 15 residues. The variable domain in full, with the rest retrieved from reference TRBV30 and TRBJ2-3, is SQTIHQWPATLVQPVGSPLSLECTVEGTSNPNLYWYRQAAGRGLQLLFYSVGIGQISSEVPQNLSASRPQDRQFILSSKKLLLSDSGFYLCAAVDRSSSTDTQYFGPGTRLTVL.

Here the CDR3 reads CASSSSNTGELFF. CDR3 DNA: TGTGCCAGCAGCTCCTCTAACACCGGGGAGCTGTTTTTT. The V call is TRBV7-9, the J call TRBJ2-2; D is uncertain. Trimming removed 4 bases at V and 2 bases at J, with 5 bases between. There are 13 residues in the CDR3. Germline V gene lookup returns CDR1 SEHNR and CDR2 FQNEAQ (reference sequence).

The rearrangement links TRBV2 to TRBJ2-1; D perhaps matches TRBD1 (6 bases). This CDR3 has 16 residues. V gave up 4 bases and J gave up 9 bases, with 22 bases separating them. CDR1 and CDR2 from the germline V gene are SNHLY and FYNNEI. CDR3 residues: CASSASGGQQNSEQFF. CDR3 bases: TGTGCCAGCAGTGCCAGCGGCGGACAGCAGAACAGTGAGCAGTTCTTC.

The V gene is TRBV15, the J gene TRBJ2-5; no firm D call. The V end was cut by 5 bases, the J end by 1 base, with 8 bases between. The germline CDR1 and CDR2 sequences are LNHNV and YYDKDF (reference sequence). The CDR3 consists of 13 residues. The DNA of the CDR3 is TGTGCCACCAGCTCGAGAGCCCAAGAGACCCAGTACTTC. This codes for CATSSRAQETQYF.

CDR3 loop: CASSVTAYTEAFF. Written as DNA, the CDR3 is TGTGCCAGCAGTGTGACAGCCTACACTGAAGCTTTCTTT. V usage is TRBV7-2 and J usage is TRBJ1-1, with TRBD1 as a possible D gene (5 bases). Trimming left V 6 bases short and J 3 bases short, with 11 bases between. CDR3 length: 13 residues. Germline V gene data show CDR1 as SGHTA and CDR2 as FQGNSA.

The rearrangement links TRBV5-6 to TRBJ2-1, with a possible D match to TRBD1 (6 bases). The CDR3 loop spans 13 amino acids. The V gene's germline CDR1 is SGHDT and CDR2 YYEEEE. Deletions cut 2 bases from V and 12 bases from J, with 15 bases between. CDR3 sequence: CASSFHRAGVQFF. The CDR3 region has the DNA TGTGCCAGCAGCTTTCACAGGGCAGGGGTGCAGTTCTTC.

The chain recombines TRBV7-2 with TRBJ2-5, with 16 bases lining up with TRBD2. V dropped 5 bases and J dropped 7; count of bases not matched to a gene: 7. This CDR3 region has 16 residues. Per the germline V gene, CDR1 is SGHTA and CDR2 is FQGNSA. Here the CDR3 reads CASSTGLAGGSGTQYF. The CDR3 bases are TGTGCCAGCAGCACGGGACTAGCGGGAGGGTCGGGGACCCAGTACTTC. Looking up the rest from reference TRBV7-2 and TRBJ2-5 gives the full variable domain: GAGVSQSPSNKVTEKGKDVELRCDPISGHTALYWYRQSLGQGLEFLIYFQGNSAPDKSGLPSDRFSAERTGGSVSTLTIQRTQQEDSAVYLCASSTGLAGGSGTQYFGPGTRLLVL.

The chain is built from TRBV7-9 and TRBJ2-1, with 8 bases aligning to TRBD2. V trimming: 3 bases; J trimming: 6 bases; junction bases outside the gene matches: 7. The germline V gene encodes CDR1 SEHNR and CDR2 FQNEAQ (reference sequence). The CDR3 contains 15 residues. CDR3 residues: CASSFSGTGGNEQFF. CDR3 sequence (DNA): TGTGCCAGCAGCTTTAGCGGGACGGGGGGCAATGAGCAGTTCTTC.

This clone was picked up a small number of times. The J gene is TRBJ2-7, the V gene TRBV30; no reliable D call. Germline-derived CDR1 and CDR2 are GTSNPN and SVGIG (reference sequence). CDR3 size: 12 residues. Trimming left V 2 bases short and J 1 base short, with 6 bases between. CDR3 sequence: CAWSLNSYEQYF. In DNA, the CDR3 is TGTGCCTGGAGTTTAAATTCCTACGAGCAGTACTTC.

The chain couples TRBV27 to TRBJ1-1; D uncertain. CDR3 length: 14 amino acids. Germline V gene lookup returns CDR1 MNHEY and CDR2 SMNVEV (reference sequence). The V end lost 5 bases, the J end lost 2 bases, and 12 bases lay between the germline ends. The CDR3 sequence is CASSLDNSNTEAFF. In DNA form, the CDR3 reads TGTGCCAGCAGTCTTGACAATTCAAACACTGAAGCTTTCTTT.

The chain recombines TRBV10-3 with TRBJ1-1; the match to TRBD1 covers 7 bases. Unmatched junction bases numbered 5, after V lost 2 bases and J lost 2 bases. Germline CDR1 is ENHRY and CDR2 is SYGVKD. This CDR3 is 15 amino acids long. For the CDR3, the DNA is TGTGCCATCAGTGAGAGACAGGGACCTAACACTGAAGCTTTCTTT. Protein sequence: CAISERQGPNTEAFF.

The chain joins TRBV2 to TRBJ1-1; possibly TRBD1 for D (5 bases). With 6 bases removed from V and 0 bases from J, the gap between germline ends came to 8 bases. This CDR3 region has 13 residues. The germline V gene encodes CDR1 SNHLY and CDR2 FYNNEI. The CDR3 spells CASSAGLNTEAFF. CDR3 DNA: TGTGCCAGCAGCGCAGGGTTGAACACTGAAGCTTTCTTT.

V usage is TRBV19 and J usage is TRBJ1-4, with a weak D call TRBD1 (6 bases). The CDR3 runs 15 residues. Per germline, CDR1 LNHDA and CDR2 SQIVND (reference sequence). Trimming took 3 bases from V and 5 from J, leaving 13 bases between them. CDR3 DNA: TGTGCCAGTAGTATCCAGGGGTCCTCAAATGAAAAACTGTTTTTT. It yields the protein CASSIQGSSNEKLFF.

The rearrangement links TRBV5-1 to TRBJ2-7; TRBD1 matches at 8 bases. V lost 9 bases, J lost 2 bases, and 4 bases stayed unmatched. This CDR3 is built from 12 residues. CDR1 is SGHRS and CDR2 is YFSETQ in the germline V gene. DNA of the CDR3: TGCGCCAATCCAGGGGGCCCCTACGAGCAGTACTTC. Translating gives CANPGGPYEQYF.

This chain joins TRBV19 and TRBJ2-1; 7 nucleotides agree with TRBD2. Germline CDR1 LNHDA, CDR2 SQIVND (reference sequence). V shed 5 bases and J 1 base; nucleotides not matched to a gene: 5. The CDR3 has 15 amino acids. In nucleotides, the CDR3 is TGTGCCAGTAGTCAAGGACTAGAATCCTACAATGAGCAGTTCTTC. Translated: CASSQGLESYNEQFF.

This sequence joins TRBV28 and TRBJ1-4, with 7 bases aligning to TRBD1. This CDR3 region has 15 residues. The germline V gene has CDR1 MDHEN and CDR2 SYDVKM. The V gene end was trimmed by 5 bases and the J gene end by 6 bases; junction bases not matched to a gene: 9. The CDR3 loop is CASSPGGVRDEKLFF. In DNA form, the CDR3 reads TGTGCCAGCAGTCCAGGGGGAGTACGAGATGAAAAACTGTTTTTT.

In this sample, this clone turned up once. This sequence joins TRBV19 and TRBJ2-1; D might be TRBD1 (6 bases). The germline gives CDR1 LNHDA, CDR2 SQIVND (reference sequence). Trimming shortened V by 6 bases and J by 5 bases, and 14 bases separated the two germline ends. The CDR3 is 14 residues long. The chain's CDR3 is CASSDRHRDNEQFF. The CDR3 nucleotides are TGTGCCAGTAGCGACCGTCACAGGGACAATGAGCAGTTCTTC.

The chain joins TRBV7-9 to TRBJ1-1; TRBD1 is a possible D gene (6 bases). Per germline, CDR1 SEHNR and CDR2 FQNEAQ (reference sequence). The CDR3 sequence is 13 residues long. V lost 4 bases and J lost 2, with 8 bases in between. CDR3 sequence reads: CASSSGTNTEAFF. The CDR3 DNA is TGTGCCAGCAGCTCCGGGACAAACACTGAAGCTTTCTTT.